Shown below are 14 T cell receptor beta chains from a single sample sequenced in a study of CD8 T cells in ankylosing spondylitis. Overall study findings and caveats: Made up of eight highly homologous variants, a TCR beta motif appeared characteristic of ankylosing spondylitis blood.

A single record per CDR3 protein comes from TCRdb applying MiXCR to the 5' RACE reads. This table has approximately 540,000 distinct CDR3 sequences, roughly 12% appearing once. These TCRs' antigens remain unknown. Specimen: blood, either unsorted or a sorted T cell fraction (not recorded which). These receptors all stem from a male donor with ankylosing spondylitis.

This clonotype was detected only a few times. This rearrangement joins TRBV5-1 to TRBJ2-3; D may be TRBD1 (6 bases). Germline CDR1 and CDR2: SGHRS and YFSETQ. V dropped 0 bases and J dropped 2 bases, with 10 bases sitting between them. This CDR3 spans 15 amino acids. The CDR3 sequence: CASSLGGPPTDTQYF. CDR3 in DNA: TGCGCCAGCAGCTTGGGGGGGCCCCCCACAGATACGCAGTATTTT. Full variable domain (remainder filled in from reference TRBV5-1 and TRBJ2-3): KAGVTQTPRYLIKTRGQQVTLSCSPISGHRSVSWYQQTPGQGLQFLFEYFSETQRNKGNFPGRFSGRQFSNSRSEMNVSTLELGDSALYLCASSLGGPPTDTQYFGPGTRLTVL.

V and J are TRBV5-6 and TRBJ1-1; maybe TRBD1 (5 bases). V lost 4 bases to trimming and J lost 5 bases, with 18 bases between them. The CDR3 is 15 amino acids. Germline CDR1 and CDR2: SGHDT and YYEEEE. The chain's CDR3 is CASSLWESGGTEAFF. CDR3 DNA: TGTGCCAGCAGCCTGTGGGAATCTGGGGGGACTGAAGCTTTCTTT.

The genes are TRBV12-3 or TRBV12-4 and TRBJ1-5; D possibly corresponds to TRBD1 (6 bases). The ends were cut back, 6 bases at V and 6 bases at J, with 15 bases in the middle. The CDR3 covers 14 residues. For the CDR3, the DNA is TGTGCCAGCAGCTTTGGGACACTCGTTCAGCCCCAGCATTTT. Translation: CASSFGTLVQPQHF.

This sequence joins TRBV20-1 and TRBJ2-2, with D uncertain. This CDR3 comprises 14 residues. Germline CDR1 is DFQATT and CDR2 is SNEGSKA (reference sequence). V was trimmed by 1 base and J by 6 bases, leaving 12 bases between them. The CDR3 region is CSARGLNEAGELFF. Written as DNA, the CDR3 is TGCAGTGCTAGAGGACTCAACGAAGCCGGGGAGCTGTTTTTT.

This clonotype was seen a handful of times. This chain connects TRBV7-9 to TRBJ2-5; no clear D gene. The CDR3 spans 14 residues. Germline V CDR1 and CDR2: SEHNR, FQNEAQ (reference sequence). V lost 4 bases and J lost 9, with 18 bases in between. The CDR3 bases are TGTGCCAGCAGCTCGACCGATACGATCACGGCCCAGTACTTC. Protein sequence: CASSSTDTITAQYF.

This clonotype was picked up a small number of times. V and J are TRBV7-9 and TRBJ2-7; D is unresolved. Germline CDR1 is SEHNR and CDR2 is FQNEAQ (reference sequence). Trimming removed 6 bases from V and 3 bases from J, with 9 bases in between. The CDR3 covers 12 residues. The CDR3 is CASRSDVYEQYF. DNA for the CDR3: TGTGCCAGCAGGTCGGACGTCTACGAGCAGTACTTC.

The J gene is TRBJ1-4, the V gene TRBV5-1; TRBD1 aligns across 8 bases. Unmatched junction bases numbered 4, after V lost 6 bases and J lost 6 bases. The germline V gene encodes CDR1 SGHRS and CDR2 YFSETQ. The CDR3 has 13 residues. CDR3 sequence (DNA): TGCGCCAGCAAAGGACAGGGAGATGAAAAACTGTTTTTT. Protein sequence: CASKGQGDEKLFF.

The chain carries TRBV11-2 and TRBJ1-1; possibly TRBD1 for D (6 bases). The CDR3 extends over 16 amino acids. Germline V gene sequence: CDR1 SGHAT, CDR2 FQNNGV. V dropped 1 base and J dropped 1 base, with 13 bases sitting between them. The CDR3 DNA follows: TGTGCCAGCAGCTTAGGAGAGAACAGGGCGAACACTGAAGCTTTCTTT. Protein: CASSLGENRANTEAFF.

The chain uses TRBV7-9 and TRBJ1-5, with TRBD1 as a possible D gene (5 bases). The CDR3 is 14 amino acids. Germline V gene sequence: CDR1 SEHNR, CDR2 FQNEAQ (reference sequence). The germline V and J ends were trimmed by 3 bases and 6 bases, with 12 bases remaining between them. CDR3 loop: CASSFQGRGQPQHF. As DNA, the CDR3 is TGTGCCAGCAGCTTCCAGGGTCGGGGTCAGCCCCAGCATTTT.

This clonotype was observed a few times. The chain combines TRBV12-3 or TRBV12-4 with TRBJ2-1, with a tentative D call TRBD2 (6 bases). Trimming shortened V by 0 bases and J by 10 bases, and 10 bases separated the two germline ends. The CDR3 is made up of 13 amino acids. The CDR3 DNA reads TGTGCCAGCAGTTTAGCGGGACTTCAGGAGCAGTTCTTC. Residues: CASSLAGLQEQFF.

This chain uses TRBV4-2 with TRBJ2-1; D call uncertain. The germline V gene has CDR1 LGHNA and CDR2 YNFKEQ. Trimming pared 2 bases from V and 0 bases from J, leaving 8 bases between. The CDR3 extends over 15 amino acids. CDR3 coding DNA: TGTGCCAGCAGCCAACTAATGAGCTCCTACAATGAGCAGTTCTTC. This sequence encodes CASSQLMSSYNEQFF.

This clonotype was observed a few times. The chain couples TRBV20-1 to TRBJ2-1; D ambiguous. V lost 5 bases to trimming and J lost 5 bases, with 10 bases between them. CDR1 DFQATT and CDR2 SNEGSKA come from the germline V gene (reference sequence). The CDR3 has 12 residues. CDR3 residues: CSAALGNNEQFF. CDR3 nucleotide sequence: TGCAGTGCTGCCCTGGGGAACAATGAGCAGTTCTTC.

The CDR3 region is CSAYKLAHSYNEQFF. The CDR3 nucleotides are TGCAGTGCTTATAAACTAGCGCACTCCTACAATGAGCAGTTCTTC. V gene TRBV20-1 combines with J gene TRBJ2-1; TRBD2 matches at 7 bases. The germline CDR1 and CDR2 sequences are DFQATT and SNEGSKA (reference sequence). Trimming cost V 5 bases and J 0 bases; bases outside gene matches: 7. The CDR3 contains 15 residues.

The CDR3 loop is CSALNIRRDYEQYF. CDR3 DNA: TGCAGTGCCTTAAACATCCGACGGGACTACGAGCAGTACTTC. This sequence joins TRBV20-1 and TRBJ2-7; maybe TRBD2 (5 bases). Germline lookup yields CDR1 DFQATT and CDR2 SNEGSKA (reference sequence). The CDR3 extends over 14 amino acids. V gave up 6 bases and J gave up 3 bases, with 18 bases separating them.